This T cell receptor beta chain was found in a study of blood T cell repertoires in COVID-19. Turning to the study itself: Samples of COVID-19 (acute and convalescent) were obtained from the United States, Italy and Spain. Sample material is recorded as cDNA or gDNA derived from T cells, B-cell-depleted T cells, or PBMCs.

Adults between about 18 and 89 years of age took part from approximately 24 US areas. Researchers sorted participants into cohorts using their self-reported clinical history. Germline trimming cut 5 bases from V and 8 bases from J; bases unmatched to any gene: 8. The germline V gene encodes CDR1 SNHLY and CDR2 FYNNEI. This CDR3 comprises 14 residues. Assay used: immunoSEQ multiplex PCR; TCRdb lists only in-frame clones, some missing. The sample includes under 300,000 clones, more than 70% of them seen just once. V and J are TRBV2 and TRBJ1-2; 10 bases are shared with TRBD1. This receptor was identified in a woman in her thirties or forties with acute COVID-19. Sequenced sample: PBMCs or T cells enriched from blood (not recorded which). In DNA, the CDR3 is TGTGCCAGCAGTTCCGGGACAGGGGTCTGGGGCTACACCTTC. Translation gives CASSSGTGVWGYTF.